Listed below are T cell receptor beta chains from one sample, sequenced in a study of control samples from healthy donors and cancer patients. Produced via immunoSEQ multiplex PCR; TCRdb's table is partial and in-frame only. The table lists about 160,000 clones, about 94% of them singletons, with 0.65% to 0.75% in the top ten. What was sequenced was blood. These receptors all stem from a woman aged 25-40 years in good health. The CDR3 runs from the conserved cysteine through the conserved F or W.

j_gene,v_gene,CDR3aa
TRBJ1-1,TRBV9,CASSVWGAENTEAFF
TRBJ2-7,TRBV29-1,CSVEGRGRQYF
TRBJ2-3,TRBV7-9,CASSLGTVKGSGTDTQYF
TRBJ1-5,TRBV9,CASSVAMTGPAGPQHF
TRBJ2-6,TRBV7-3,CASSVQGGFSGANVLTF
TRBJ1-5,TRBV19,CASSALDSYSNQPQHF
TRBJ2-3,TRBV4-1,CASSHRLRDIDTQYF
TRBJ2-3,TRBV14,CASSPGTSTDTQYF
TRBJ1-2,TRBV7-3,CASSLDGGRGYTF
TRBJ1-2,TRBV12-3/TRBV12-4,CASSWDRGDGYTF
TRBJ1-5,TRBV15,CATSSYGSHQPQHF
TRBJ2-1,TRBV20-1,CSARGGNEQFF
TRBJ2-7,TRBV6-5,CASSYPPGQGTHEQYF
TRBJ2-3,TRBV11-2,CASTQLLLDTDTQYF
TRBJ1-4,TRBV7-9,CASSLDATNEKLFF